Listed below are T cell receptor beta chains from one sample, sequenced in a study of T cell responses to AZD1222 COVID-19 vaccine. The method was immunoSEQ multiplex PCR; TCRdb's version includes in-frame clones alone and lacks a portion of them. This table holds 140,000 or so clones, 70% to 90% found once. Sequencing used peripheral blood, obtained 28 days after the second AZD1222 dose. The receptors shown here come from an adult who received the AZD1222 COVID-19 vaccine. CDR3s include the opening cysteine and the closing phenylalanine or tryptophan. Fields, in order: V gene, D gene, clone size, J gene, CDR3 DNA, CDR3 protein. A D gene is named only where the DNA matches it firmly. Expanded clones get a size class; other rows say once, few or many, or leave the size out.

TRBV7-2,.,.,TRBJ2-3,TGTGCCAGCAGCTTACTAACAGATACGCAGTATTTT,CASSLLTDTQYF
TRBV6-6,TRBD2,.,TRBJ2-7,TGTGCCAGCAGCCAACGGCAGCGGGGGGTCTCCTACGAGCAGTACTTC,CASSQRQRGVSYEQYF
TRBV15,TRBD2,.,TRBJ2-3,TGTGCCACCAGCGCCCAAGGGACTAACACAGATACGCAGTATTTT,CATSAQGTNTDTQYF
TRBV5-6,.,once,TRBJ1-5,TGTGCCAGCAGCTTTAACGGGGGGAGTCAGCCCCAGCATTTT,CASSFNGGSQPQHF
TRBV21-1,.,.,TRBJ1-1,TGTGCCAGCAGCAAGGCTACAAAGAACACTGAAGCTTTCTTT,CASSKATKNTEAFF
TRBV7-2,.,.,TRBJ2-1,TGTGCCAGCAGCTTAGGGAGTGGAAATGAGCAGTTCTTC,CASSLGSGNEQFF
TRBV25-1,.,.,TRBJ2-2,TGTGCCAGCAGTGAATATAGGGGAAACACCGGGGAGCTGTTTTTT,CASSEYRGNTGELFF
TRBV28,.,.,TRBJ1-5,TGTGCCAGCAGTTCCCCAGAGGGAGGGTTCATTAGCAATCAGCCCCAGCATTTT,CASSSPEGGFISNQPQHF
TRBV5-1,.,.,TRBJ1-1,TGCGCCAGCAGCCATGGGGTCAGAAACACTGAAGCTTTCTTT,CASSHGVRNTEAFF
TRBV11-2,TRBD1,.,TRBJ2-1,TGTGCCAGCAGCTTAGGGGGACAGTACAATGAGCAGTTCTTC,CASSLGGQYNEQFF
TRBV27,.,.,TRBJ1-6,TGTGCCAGCAGTCTGACGGGTCAGGCCTATAATTCACCCCTCCACTTT,CASSLTGQAYNSPLHF
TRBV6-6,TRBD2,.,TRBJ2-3,TGTGCCAGCAGCAAAGACTGGACTAGCGGGAGGGCTCCTAGCACAGATACGCAGTATTTT,CASSKDWTSGRAPSTDTQYF
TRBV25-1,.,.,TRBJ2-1,TGTGCCACTACGAAGGGGTCTTACAATGAGCAGTTCTTC,CATTKGSYNEQFF
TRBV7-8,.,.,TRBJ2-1,TGTGCCAGCAGCTTAAGCTCCTACAATGAGCAGTTCTTC,CASSLSSYNEQFF
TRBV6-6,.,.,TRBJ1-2,TGTGCCAGCAGTTACACCTTCGAAGTACCCCCCTACACCTTC,CASSYTFEVPPYTF
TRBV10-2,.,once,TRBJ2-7,TGCGCCAGCAGTGACTACGAGCAGTACTTC,CASSDYEQYF
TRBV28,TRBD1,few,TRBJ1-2,TGTGCCAGCAGTGCAGGGACAGGCCTCTATGGCTACACCTTC,CASSAGTGLYGYTF
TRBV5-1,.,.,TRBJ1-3,TGCGCCAGCAGCTTGGGTCCCAGCTTCTCTGGAAACACCATATATTTT,CASSLGPSFSGNTIYF
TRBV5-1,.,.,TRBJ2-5,TGCGCCAGCAGCTTGAACTCTCCAGGGATGGGAGAGACCCAGTACTTC,CASSLNSPGMGETQYF
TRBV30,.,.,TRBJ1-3,TGTGCCTGGAGTGTAGGCCTCTCCGTCCGAGATATAAACACCATATATTTT,CAWSVGLSVRDINTIYF
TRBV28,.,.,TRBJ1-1,TGTGCCAGCAGTTTCGCGCAGAACACTGAAGCTTTCTTT,CASSFAQNTEAFF
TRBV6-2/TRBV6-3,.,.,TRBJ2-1,TGTGCCAGCAGTAAACCGGGTCTGGGCTACAATGAGCAGTTCTTC,CASSKPGLGYNEQFF
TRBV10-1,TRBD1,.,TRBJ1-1,TGCGCCAGCAGTGAAAACAGGGGGTTGACTGAAGCTTTCTTT,CASSENRGLTEAFF
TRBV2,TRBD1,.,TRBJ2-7,TGTGCCAGCAGGGATACAGGGGGCGCTTCCTACGAGCAGTACTTC,CASRDTGGASYEQYF
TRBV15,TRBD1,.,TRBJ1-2,TGTGCCACCAGCAGAACAGGGGATGGAGCTGGCTACACCTTC,CATSRTGDGAGYTF
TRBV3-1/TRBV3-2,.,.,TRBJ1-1,TGTGCCAGCAGCCCGGGGGGCGAAATGAACACTGAAGCTTTCTTT,CASSPGGEMNTEAFF
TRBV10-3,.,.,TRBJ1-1,TGTGCCATCAGTGAATGGGACGGAGGGGACACTGAAGCTTTCTTT,CAISEWDGGDTEAFF
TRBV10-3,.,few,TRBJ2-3,TGTGCCATCAGTGATGGGCTTTCAGATACGCAGTATTTT,CAISDGLSDTQYF
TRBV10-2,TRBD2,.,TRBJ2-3,TGCGCCAGCAGTGATACGGGGGGGAGCACAGATACGCAGTATTTT,CASSDTGGSTDTQYF